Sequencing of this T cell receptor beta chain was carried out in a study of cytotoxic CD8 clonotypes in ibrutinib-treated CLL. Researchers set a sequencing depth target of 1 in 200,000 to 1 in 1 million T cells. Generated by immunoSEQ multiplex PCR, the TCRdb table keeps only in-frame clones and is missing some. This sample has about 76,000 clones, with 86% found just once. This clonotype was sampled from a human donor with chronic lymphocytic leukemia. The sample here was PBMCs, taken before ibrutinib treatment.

The CDR3 sequence is CASSEAPAGDNEQFF. The CDR3 DNA reads TGTGCCAGCAGCGAGGCCCCCGCAGGGGACAATGAGCAGTTCTTC. V is TRBV9 and J is TRBJ2-1; D is perhaps TRBD1 (6 bases). Trimming left V 3 bases short and J 5 bases short, with 15 bases between. The CDR3 loop spans 15 amino acids. Germline V CDR1 and CDR2: SGDLS, YYNGEE.